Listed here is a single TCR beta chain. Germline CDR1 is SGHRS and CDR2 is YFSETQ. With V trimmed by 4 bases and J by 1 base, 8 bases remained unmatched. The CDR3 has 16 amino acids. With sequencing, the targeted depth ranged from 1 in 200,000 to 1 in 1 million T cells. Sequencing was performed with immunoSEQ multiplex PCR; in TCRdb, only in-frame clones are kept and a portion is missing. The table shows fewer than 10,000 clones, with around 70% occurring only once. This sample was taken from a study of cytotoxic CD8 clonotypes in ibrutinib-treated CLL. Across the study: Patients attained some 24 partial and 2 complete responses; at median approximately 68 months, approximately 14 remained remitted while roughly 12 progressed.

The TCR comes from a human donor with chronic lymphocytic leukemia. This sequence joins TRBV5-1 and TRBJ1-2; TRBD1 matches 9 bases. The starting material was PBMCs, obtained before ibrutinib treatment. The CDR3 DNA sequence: TGCGCCAGCAGCGGCGGGACAGGGCCTGGTAACTATGGCTACACCTTC. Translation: CASSGGTGPGNYGYTF.